The 4 T cell receptor beta chains below come from one sample, sequenced in a study of PD-1 blockade in mismatch repair-deficient tumors. Here immunoSEQ multiplex PCR was the method, and the copy in TCRdb shows in-frame clones only, minus some. The repertoire holds some 66,000 clones, with about 91% as singletons. The source material was peripheral blood, sampled 52 weeks after starting pembrolizumab. The receptor source for this set is an adult with mismatch repair-deficient cancer.

As concerns this clone: This sample also contains other DNA sequences that code for the same CDR3. J is TRBJ1-5 and V is TRBV19; D is ambiguous. The CDR3 sequence is 12 residues long. V gave up 1 base and J gave up 4 bases, with 2 bases separating them. Germline V CDR1 and CDR2: LNHDA, SQIVND (reference sequence). The CDR3 nucleotides are TGTGCCAGTAGTATAGGAAATCAGCCCCAGCATTTT. It codes for CASSIGNQPQHF. The full variable domain, completed using reference TRBV19 and TRBJ1-5, is DGGITQSPKYLFRKEGQNVTLSCEQNLNHDAMYWYRQDPGQGLRLIYYSQIVNDFQKGDIAEGYSVSREKKESFPLTVTSAQKNPTAFYLCASSIGNQPQHFGDGTRLSIL.

The genes are TRBV7-4 and TRBJ1-1; 9 bases agree with TRBD1. The V and J ends lost 3 bases and 1 base, in that order; junction bases with no gene match: 18. The CDR3 totals 20 residues. Germline values: CDR1 SGHVT, CDR2 SQSDAQ. The CDR3 sequence is CASSFGTGRWIGFKNTEAFF. As DNA, the CDR3 is TGTGCCAGCAGCTTCGGGACAGGGAGGTGGATTGGCTTCAAGAACACTGAAGCTTTCTTT.

The chain joins TRBV5-1 to TRBJ2-5; 12 nucleotides align to TRBD2. V was pared by 1 base and J by 1 base, with 11 bases of the junction left unmatched. This CDR3 spans 19 amino acids. Germline V gene lookup returns CDR1 SGHRS and CDR2 YFSETQ. The CDR3 region is CASSLKWLAGGPPQETQYF. DNA for the CDR3: TGCGCCAGCAGCTTGAAGTGGCTAGCGGGAGGGCCTCCCCAAGAGACCCAGTACTTC.

The V gene is TRBV9, the J gene TRBJ2-7; a possible D gene is TRBD1 (5 bases). The germline V gene has CDR1 SGDLS and CDR2 YYNGEE. CDR3 length: 14 residues. Trimming stripped 0 bases from V and 3 bases from J, with 10 bases between. CDR3: CASSVAPGFYEQYF. The CDR3 coding sequence is TGTGCCAGCAGCGTAGCTCCAGGGTTCTACGAGCAGTACTTC.